Shown below are 2 T cell receptor beta chains from a single sample sequenced in a study of shared clonotypes between healthy human individuals (dated by TCRdb to about 2020). CD8 naive samples were obtained by positive selection for CCR7 among CD45RO-negative cells, yielding a CD45RA+CCR7+ population from which TemRA cells were excluded. Library preparation was by the immunoSEQ multiplex PCR assay. The source is immuneACCESS, and TCRdb retained only in-frame sequences with V and J called. Part of the clones is not carried over; for the studies checked, unresolved V genes explain less than half of this, and the remainder is unexplained. The sample table contains about 1,800,000 clones; only one count was recorded for roughly 95% of them. Jointly, the top ten make up around 1.2% of the sample. Sequencing used naive CD8+ T cells sorted from blood. The cell subset or site label, as the study defines it: CD45RA+CCR7+. The source is a man aged 18-30 years in good health.

The chain joins TRBV4-1 to TRBJ2-5; TRBD1 might be the D (6 bases). With 5 bases removed from V and 5 bases from J, the gap between germline ends came to 15 bases. The germline V gene has CDR1 MGHRA and CDR2 YSYEKL. CDR3 length equals 14 residues. CDR3 bases: TGCGCCAGCAGCGGTACAGGGATCGGCGAGACCCAGTACTTC. It yields the protein CASSGTGIGETQYF.

This clone was found once. The rearrangement joins TRBV30 to TRBJ2-3; no clear D. The germline V and J ends were trimmed by 0 bases and 4 bases, with 5 bases remaining between them. Germline V lookup: CDR1 GTSNPN, CDR2 SVGIG (reference sequence). This CDR3 has 12 amino acids. The CDR3 here is CAWSVSPDTQYF. The DNA for the CDR3 is TGTGCCTGGAGTGTAAGCCCAGATACGCAGTATTTT.